Listed below are T cell receptor beta chains from one sample, sequenced in a study of siplizumab effects on memory and regulatory T cells. Method: immunoSEQ multiplex PCR; TCRdb's copy keeps in-frame clones and lacks some. This sample has about 40,000 clones, with about 89% found just once. The sequenced material came from naive CD4+ T cells sorted from blood. All receptors derive from a human donor in good health. CDR3s leave out the opening cysteine and the closing phenylalanine or tryptophan. Each record gives: V gene, clone size, J gene, D gene, CDR3 protein. D genes are given only for firm matches. Where a row states a size, it is once, few, many or the class of an expanded clone; other rows omit it.

v_call: TRBV9; clone_size: -; j_call: TRBJ2-1; d_call: -; cdr3_aa: ASSVEGDRTNEQF
v_call: TRBV7-9; clone_size: -; j_call: TRBJ1-5; d_call: -; cdr3_aa: ASQRGGAGNQPQH
v_call: TRBV6-5; clone_size: once; j_call: TRBJ1-2; d_call: -; cdr3_aa: ASSYRGPGYGYT
v_call: TRBV6-5; clone_size: -; j_call: TRBJ1-2; d_call: -; cdr3_aa: ASSYGYGYT
v_call: TRBV19; clone_size: -; j_call: TRBJ2-4; d_call: TRBD2; cdr3_aa: ASSSSGSAIQY
v_call: TRBV6-6; clone_size: -; j_call: TRBJ1-2; d_call: -; cdr3_aa: ASSPVSPLVDTGYT
v_call: TRBV6-1; clone_size: -; j_call: TRBJ2-5; d_call: -; cdr3_aa: ASTSGYQETQY
v_call: TRBV5-1; clone_size: -; j_call: TRBJ2-1; d_call: -; cdr3_aa: ASSPSRAGTAGDEQF
v_call: TRBV7-9; clone_size: -; j_call: TRBJ1-5; d_call: TRBD1; cdr3_aa: ASSPDRSNQPQH
v_call: TRBV2; clone_size: few; j_call: TRBJ1-1; d_call: -; cdr3_aa: ASTPLTEAF
v_call: TRBV19; clone_size: -; j_call: TRBJ1-2; d_call: -; cdr3_aa: ASSNGRTSPLGYT
v_call: TRBV21-1; clone_size: -; j_call: TRBJ1-1; d_call: -; cdr3_aa: ASSGRTDEAF
v_call: TRBV7-6; clone_size: -; j_call: TRBJ1-1; d_call: -; cdr3_aa: ASSSRDTNTEAF
v_call: TRBV7-9; clone_size: -; j_call: TRBJ2-6; d_call: -; cdr3_aa: ASSSRPANVLT
v_call: TRBV29-1; clone_size: -; j_call: TRBJ2-3; d_call: -; cdr3_aa: SVGGLGGDTQY
v_call: TRBV4-2; clone_size: -; j_call: TRBJ2-3; d_call: TRBD2; cdr3_aa: ASSLLYGTSGGTSTDTQY
v_call: TRBV7-2; clone_size: -; j_call: TRBJ2-7; d_call: TRBD1; cdr3_aa: ASSLRQGASYEQY